This paragraph covers one TCR beta chain sequence. What antigen it recognizes has not been identified. Base quality data are lacking; no much larger clone is found one base away. Donors were healthy HIV-negative adults with no recently reported acute infections or vaccinations. Only Caucasian adults living in Nashville, Tennessee, USA were represented among the donors. For unsorted samples, some 90 million PBMCs were counted, and genomic DNA was extracted using the QIAamp DNA Blood Mini kit. Blood was obtained by leukapheresis, after which PBMCs were separated by Ficoll-Histopaque density gradient centrifugation and cryopreserved in liquid nitrogen vapor phase. TCR CDR3 regions were amplified from genomic DNA by multiplex PCR using the deep immunoSEQ assay. Genomic DNA extracted from each cell subset was distributed evenly over all wells of several immunoSEQ 96-well plates, and each plate served as one replicate. For unsorted PBMC, 250 to 350 ng genomic DNA, equal to 30,000 or so T cell genomes, was loaded into each replicate PCR. Ten immunoSEQ deep assay plates were used to sequence unsorted PBMC genomic DNA. The purified libraries were quantified using a Qubit 3.0 fluorometer, sized with a Bioanalyzer 2100, and then quantified again using the KAPA Library Quantification kit. Each immunoSEQ 96-well plate was sequenced on its own single-read 150-cycle Illumina NextSeq 550 flow cell. For the original study's pipeline: Because the immunoSEQ output included only junctional sequences and no quality scores, the filtering could not be the same as the filtering used for full-length reads. To assign V/J genes and CDR3, sequences were annotated using PyIR, a Python wrapper for IgBLAST v1.9, with IMGT germline references. Any read was removed if the V/J assignment was weak (E-value above 1e-6), the CDR3 was missing, or the read contained stop codons, out-of-frame junctions, or ambiguous translated residues. V3J clonotypes were defined as sequences sharing an identical inferred V gene, J gene, and CDR3 amino acid sequence. Percentage overlap between repertoires was computed as shared unique clonotypes divided by the size of the smaller repertoire. RTK rarefaction, the Chao1 estimator, and Recon v2.1 estimates of unobserved clonotypes were used to assess repertoire richness. The table was pulled from immuneACCESS by TCRdb, which kept in-frame rearrangements only. Such tables lose some clones; where checked, under half of the loss comes from unresolved V genes, and the rest has no known cause. That table supplies the V and J calls and clone size; D and trimming were determined from the DNA. Across this sample there are 450,000 to 500,000 clones, with 70% to 80% seen only once. 10% to 15% of the sample rests with the top ten.

This sample is part of a study of shared clonotypes between healthy human individuals (dated by TCRdb to 2020 to 2021). Notes on the research overall: Two women and a few men aged 18 to 49 years were included in the cohort. To estimate repertoire size and how much clonotypes are shared between individuals, the study performed deep sequencing of blood TCR repertoires from roughly five healthy adults. Different laboratories and diverse techniques were used to prepare libraries and sequence TCR repertoires, to increase sequencing depth and limit assay-specific biases. Per donor, leukapheresis produced somewhere between about 0.8 and 9 billion PBMCs. Overall study outcomes, separate from this receptor: Because the study included only a small number of donors, the genetic and exposure-history diversity represented was limited. Sampling was limited to blood, and TCR repertoires in tissue likely differ from TCR repertoires in blood. Pairwise subsampling indicated that sequencing depth was expected to affect the degree of clonotype sharing among donors.

Per the germline V gene (reference sequence), SGHNT is the CDR1 and YYREEE is the CDR2. The CDR3 starts with the cysteine, ends with the phenylalanine, and has 14 residues. Only CDR3 DNA is held: 42 bases, read in frame from base 1. From V the trimming removes 3 bases and from J it removes 6 bases, while the gene matches leave 7 bases of the junction unaccounted for. The rearrangement combines TRBV5-4 with TRBJ1-2, with 8 bases in between that match TRBD1. Sequenced sample: PBMCs. This TCR was recovered from a woman in her forties in good health. Some clones in this sample may be carry-over from other donors' samples. The bases read TGTGCCAGCAGCTCCTACAGGGGGTTGGATGGCTACACCTTC. Translated, it reads CASSSYRGLDGYTF.